This is a list of T cell receptor beta chains from one sample in a study of control samples from healthy donors and cancer patients. The assay was immunoSEQ multiplex PCR, and TCRdb's table has in-frame clones only and misses some. The profile shows around 140,000 clones, roughly 86% of them singletons. Sample: PBMCs. These receptors were collected from a man in his forties or fifties with head and neck cancer. Both conserved end residues are part of each CDR3. D genes are given only for firm matches. The size entry is marked missing in some rows and otherwise reads once, few, many or a size class.

cdr3_nt	cdr3_aa	v_call	d_call	clone_size	j_call
TGTGCCATCAGTGAGTCGGGGCAGGGAGACGAGCAGTACTTC	CAISESGQGDEQYF	TRBV10-3	-	once	TRBJ2-7
TGCGCCAGCAGCTTGGTATCCAGAACCGGGGAGCTGTTTTTT	CASSLVSRTGELFF	TRBV5-1	-	-	TRBJ2-2
TGTGCCAGCCGACACCGCAGGGGCTCCGGGGAGCTGTTTTTT	CASRHRRGSGELFF	TRBV6-5	-	-	TRBJ2-2
TGTGCCAGCAGTTTCCTAGGGGGGGTCCCCTACGAGCAGTACTTC	CASSFLGGVPYEQYF	TRBV11-2	-	-	TRBJ2-7
TGTGCCACCGGTGTATTTGGAGAGACCCAGTACTTC	CATGVFGETQYF	TRBV15	-	-	TRBJ2-5
TGTGCCAGCAGCCAAGACGGTGTGGATACGCAGTATTTT	CASSQDGVDTQYF	TRBV3-1/TRBV3-2	-	-	TRBJ2-3
TGTGCCAGCAAGGCCCGAAGGGGGTCGGAGCAGCCCCAGCATTTT	CASKARRGSEQPQHF	TRBV2	-	-	TRBJ1-5
TGTGCCAGCAGCTTGGGGGGCTCGCACGAGCAGTACTTC	CASSLGGSHEQYF	TRBV11-3	-	few	TRBJ2-7
TGTGCCAGCAGCCCCGACAGGAATCAGCCCCAGCATTTT	CASSPDRNQPQHF	TRBV6-5	-	-	TRBJ1-5
TGTGCCAGTAGTTCCCCCGGGGTCATGAACACTGAAGCTTTCTTT	CASSSPGVMNTEAFF	TRBV19	-	-	TRBJ1-1
TGTGCCAGCAGTCCACGCCGGCACAGGGGGTACGAGCAGTACTTC	CASSPRRHRGYEQYF	TRBV27	TRBD1	-	TRBJ2-7
TGTGCCAGCAGTTTGAACCCCTCCTATGGCTACACCTTC	CASSLNPSYGYTF	TRBV28	-	-	TRBJ1-2
TGTGCCAGCAGCCAAGCCGGGGGATCCTACGAGCAGTACTTC	CASSQAGGSYEQYF	TRBV4-2	-	-	TRBJ2-7
TGTGCCATCAGTGAGGGTCTAGCCGATAAAGAGACCCAGTACTTC	CAISEGLADKETQYF	TRBV10-3	-	-	TRBJ2-5
TGCGCCAGCAGCGGGCGCCTGGAGACCTACAATGAGCAGTTCTTC	CASSGRLETYNEQFF	TRBV4-1	-	-	TRBJ2-1
TGTGCCAGCAGCTCTACAGGGAACCAGCCCCAGCATTTT	CASSSTGNQPQHF	TRBV6-4	-	-	TRBJ1-5
TGTGCCAGCAGCGTAGGAACTAGCGGGGACGGGGAGACCCAGTACTTC	CASSVGTSGDGETQYF	TRBV9	TRBD2	-	TRBJ2-5
TGCAGTGCAAGTAGCGGGAGAAGCAACAATGAGCAGTTCTTC	CSASSGRSNNEQFF	TRBV20-1	TRBD2	few	TRBJ2-1
TGCGCCAGCAGCTTGGCGAGGGGGCAGGAAAAACTGTTTTTT	CASSLARGQEKLFF	TRBV5-1	TRBD1	once	TRBJ1-4
TGCGCCAGCAGCTTGTACGGACAGGGATACAATGAGCAGTTCTTC	CASSLYGQGYNEQFF	TRBV5-1	TRBD1	-	TRBJ2-1
TGTGCCAGTAGTATGGACAGGGACGAGGGAGCTTTCTTT	CASSMDRDEGAFF	TRBV19	TRBD1	-	TRBJ1-1
TGTGCCAGCAGTGAAGCGACAAGGACCCCGCGACAGGGATATGGCTACACCTTC	CASSEATRTPRQGYGYTF	TRBV6-1	TRBD1	-	TRBJ1-2
TGCGCCAGCAGCCGACAGGAGAACACAGATACGCAGTATTTT	CASSRQENTDTQYF	TRBV5-1	-	-	TRBJ2-3
TGCAGCGTTGAGCCAGGGGTCGGCTATGGCTACACCTTC	CSVEPGVGYGYTF	TRBV29-1	-	-	TRBJ1-2
TGTGCCAGCAGCCAGACTAACACCGGGGAGCTGTTTTTT	CASSQTNTGELFF	TRBV27	-	-	TRBJ2-2
TGTGCCAGCTCACCATCGGAAGAAGCTTTCTTT	CASSPSEEAFF	TRBV18	-	-	TRBJ1-1
TGTGCCAGCAGTCTGACGACAGAGGGAGCTTTCTTT	CASSLTTEGAFF	TRBV28	-	-	TRBJ1-1
TGTGCCAGCAGTTACGACAGTCAATCGGTGACCCCCTACGAGCAGTACTTC	CASSYDSQSVTPYEQYF	TRBV28	-	-	TRBJ2-7
TGCGCCAGCAGCCCGAATCAGGTGACCACGATGGGGCAGTTCTTC	CASSPNQVTTMGQFF	TRBV5-1	-	-	TRBJ2-1
TGTGCCAGCAGCCAAGATTGGAGGACAAGATCCTACGAGCAGTACTTC	CASSQDWRTRSYEQYF	TRBV4-2	-	few	TRBJ2-7
TGTGCCTGGAATCAGCAGGTCGAGCAGTACTTC	CAWNQQVEQYF	TRBV30	-	-	TRBJ2-7
TGTGCCAGCAGCTTAGAAAAGCGGGAGGCTCCGGGCATTCAGTACTTC	CASSLEKREAPGIQYF	TRBV7-6	TRBD2	-	TRBJ2-4
TGTGCCAGTAGTATAGATCCGGTCGGACAGTTCCTATATGGCTACACCTTC	CASSIDPVGQFLYGYTF	TRBV19	-	once	TRBJ1-2
TGTGCCAGCAGCTTGAGTAACACCGGGGAGCTGTTTTTT	CASSLSNTGELFF	TRBV7-3	-	-	TRBJ2-2
TGTGCCAGCAGCGGGGTTCTAGCGGGAGGGCCGGTTCGCTCCTACGAGCAGTACTTC	CASSGVLAGGPVRSYEQYF	TRBV13	TRBD2	-	TRBJ2-7
TGCGCCAGCTCCCCCTTCTTGACAGGAATCGATGAGCAGTTCTTC	CASSPFLTGIDEQFF	TRBV5-1	-	-	TRBJ2-1
TGTGCCATTGGGACATCTCAAGAGACCCAGTACTTC	CAIGTSQETQYF	TRBV10-3	-	-	TRBJ2-5
TGTGCCAGCAGCTATAGGACAGGGCGATCACCCCTCCACTTT	CASSYRTGRSPLHF	TRBV27	TRBD1	-	TRBJ1-6
TGTGCCAGCATTGGGCGCCAGGGGCGCTACGAGCAGTACTTC	CASIGRQGRYEQYF	TRBV28	-	-	TRBJ2-7
TGTGCCACCAGTGAGCGGGACAGGGGTGAGACCCAGTACTTC	CATSERDRGETQYF	TRBV24-1	TRBD1	-	TRBJ2-5
TGTGCCAGCAGTCGACAGGGGGACCTTTACAATGAGCAGTTCTTC	CASSRQGDLYNEQFF	TRBV7-3	TRBD1	-	TRBJ2-1
TGTGCCAGCAGCTATATCTCCGGGACAGGGGAAGCTTTCTTT	CASSYISGTGEAFF	TRBV9	TRBD1	-	TRBJ1-1
TGCGCCAGCAGCTTGGTAACCGGGACAGGGGGCAATGAGCAGTTCTTC	CASSLVTGTGGNEQFF	TRBV5-1	TRBD1	-	TRBJ2-1
TGTGCCAGCAGCCCAACCTTCAGGGGATCCTCCTACAATGAGCAGTTCTTC	CASSPTFRGSSYNEQFF	TRBV11-2	-	-	TRBJ2-1
TGTGCCAGCAGCTTGGGCTTGCAGGGAGAGACCCAGTACTTC	CASSLGLQGETQYF	TRBV7-9	-	-	TRBJ2-5
TGTGCCAGCAGCTTAATAGCGGGAGAGGGTCAGACCCAGTACTTC	CASSLIAGEGQTQYF	TRBV7-9	TRBD2	-	TRBJ2-5
TGTGCCAGCAGCCCCCGGGACAGCTCCTACGAGCAGTACTTC	CASSPRDSSYEQYF	TRBV9	TRBD1	-	TRBJ2-7
TGTGCCAGCAGGGCGACTAGCGGGGGGGCCGTGTACAATGAGCAGTTCTTC	CASRATSGGAVYNEQFF	TRBV2	TRBD2	-	TRBJ2-1
TGTGCCAGCAGCCTGGACAGTAGGTACGAGCAGTACTTC	CASSLDSRYEQYF	TRBV13	-	-	TRBJ2-7
TGTGCCAGCAGCTTTAAGGGGGTGGAGACCCAGTACTTC	CASSFKGVETQYF	TRBV7-9	-	-	TRBJ2-5
TGTGCCAGCGGGGCTAGCGGGTACAATGAGCAGTTCTTC	CASGASGYNEQFF	TRBV6-5	TRBD2	-	TRBJ2-1